Sequencing of this TCR beta chain was carried out in a study of Graves' ophthalmopathy and Graves' hyperthyroidism (dated by TCRdb to 2016 to 2018). With respect to the entire study: Peripheral blood samples were taken at the time of initial diagnosis, before any treatment was given. To explore V-J signatures that distinguish ophthalmopathy from hyperthyroidism, a discovery set of about a hundred patients was enrolled, made up of around 44 with ophthalmopathy and fewer than 60 with stable hyperthyroidism. To tell Graves' ophthalmopathy apart from Graves' hyperthyroidism, and to predict which patients would progress to ophthalmopathy, the study relied on TCR beta repertoire signatures. T-cell repertoires of thyroid tissue and blood were compared in several hyperthyroidism patients. An independent validation cohort was composed of some 19 hyperthyroidism patients and 17 patients who later progressed from hyperthyroidism to ophthalmopathy. In total, 135 blood samples were TCR-sequenced: around 42 ophthalmopathy, around 75 hyperthyroidism and roughly 17 hyperthyroidism-to-ophthalmopathy patients. Once sampling was done, hyperthyroidism patients were given methimazole at a starting dose of 30 mg daily, while ophthalmopathy patients were given high-dose intravenous methylprednisolone. The research as a whole found: In validation, the model predicted ophthalmopathy progression with about 70% sensitivity and approximately 72% specificity; around twelve predicted patients were CT-confirmed with GO in a median of approximately six months. Sample size was not predetermined statistically, and investigators were not blinded to group allocation. The 13-signature model separated ophthalmopathy from stable hyperthyroidism with 85% to 90% sensitivity and about 81% specificity in cross-validation, and 80%/75% in the test set. Most expanded thyroid clonotypes with frequency above 0.001 were also detected in blood, suggesting blood repertoires may reflect the thyroid immune response.

For repertoire sequencing, TCR beta CDR3 regions were amplified from RNA transcripts. A first-round RT-PCR used HTBI primers with the Qiagen OneStep RT-PCR kit, followed by a second-round multiplex PCR, size selection and purification. Libraries were sequenced on an Illumina HiSeq2000 using paired-end 100 bp reads. Per the authors' processing: Reads were processed with SOAPnuke, discarding reads with adapters, uncalled bases, mean Phred below 15, or no exact constant-primer or identifier match. COPE v1.2.5 was used to merge high-quality paired reads. Each unique nucleotide sequence was treated as a clonotype, and MiTCR v1.1 was used to align the clonotypes to the IMGT TRB V, D and J references. The analysis was limited to V-J combinations with a frequency above 0.0001, which together covered about 99% of repertoires. For each V-J combination, a TCR clonal expansion and chaos score was defined as the ratio of F50 clonal expansion to chaos observed in the TCRdist matrix. Welch's t-statistics and random forest were used to reduce features to about a dozen V-J combinations, which were fed into a naive Bayes classifier. The Morisita-Horn index was used to measure how similar the thyroid and blood repertoires were. TCRdb reanalyzed the raw reads on its own, using fastp at Q25 for trimming and MiXCR for clone calling, and kept in-frame beta chains. Every entry covers one CDR3 protein and lists the most common genes and DNA from its rows. Here the V and J calls rest on TCRdb's processing, not on the authors' analysis. Counted in this sample were approximately 700,000 distinct CDR3 sequences; roughly 39% of them appeared once. The ten largest clonotypes hold 3% to 4% of the sample.

Comment on this clonotype: Its antigen is not yet known. Base qualities were left out, and no much larger clone turns up one base away.

The ophthalmopathy patients had moderately to severely active disease, with a Clinical Activity Score of 3 or higher, a NOSPECS grade of 4 or higher, and a disease duration of less than 3 months. Anyone with other autoimmune diseases, uncontrolled infections, pregnancy or lactation was excluded from the study. Diagnosis was based on clinical symptoms, serum thyroxine, TRAb, thyroid ultrasound and orbital computed tomography. PBMCs were isolated from approximately 10 ml of fresh peripheral blood by Ficoll-Paque density gradient centrifugation. Trizol reagent was used to extract the total RNA, and its quality was then checked on an Agilent 2100 Bioanalyzer. Taken from cysteine to phenylalanine, the CDR3 has 14 residues. The CDR3 DNA has 42 bases and is translated from base 1. The junction carries 11 bases between V and J, which are trimmed by 5 bases and 0 bases respectively.

The receptor's source is an adult man with Graves' ophthalmopathy. Sequencing was done on a sample of peripheral blood. The V gene is TRBV12-3 or TRBV12-4 and the J gene is TRBJ2-7, and possibly TRBD2, on 7 matching bases. This receptor carries the CDR3 CASSDGGASYEQYF. Read as DNA, the sequence is TGTGCCAGCAGTGATGGGGGGGCCTCCTACGAGCAGTACTTC.